This TCR beta chain was documented in a study of blood T cell repertoires in COVID-19. At the level of the study: In each case, the material was cDNA or gDNA derived from T cells, B-cell-depleted T cells, or PBMCs.

The CDR3 extends over 15 amino acids. CDR1 is MDHEN and CDR2 is SYDVKM in the germline V gene. V lost 10 bases and J 2 bases, leaving 18 bases between the germline ends. The Seattle patients joined while their infection was active and were tracked longitudinally afterward. Generated by immunoSEQ multiplex PCR, the TCRdb table keeps only in-frame clones and is missing some. The table has some 70,000 clones, approximately 83% seen once. The receptor's source is a man aged 40-49 years with COVID-19, enrolled during active disease. The specimen sequenced was peripheral blood. This rearrangement joins TRBV28 to TRBJ1-5; D gene unclear. Here the CDR3 DNA reads TGTGCCACCGCCTTTGGAGGCCTAGGCAATCAGCCCCAGCATTTT. This translates into CATAFGGLGNQPQHF.